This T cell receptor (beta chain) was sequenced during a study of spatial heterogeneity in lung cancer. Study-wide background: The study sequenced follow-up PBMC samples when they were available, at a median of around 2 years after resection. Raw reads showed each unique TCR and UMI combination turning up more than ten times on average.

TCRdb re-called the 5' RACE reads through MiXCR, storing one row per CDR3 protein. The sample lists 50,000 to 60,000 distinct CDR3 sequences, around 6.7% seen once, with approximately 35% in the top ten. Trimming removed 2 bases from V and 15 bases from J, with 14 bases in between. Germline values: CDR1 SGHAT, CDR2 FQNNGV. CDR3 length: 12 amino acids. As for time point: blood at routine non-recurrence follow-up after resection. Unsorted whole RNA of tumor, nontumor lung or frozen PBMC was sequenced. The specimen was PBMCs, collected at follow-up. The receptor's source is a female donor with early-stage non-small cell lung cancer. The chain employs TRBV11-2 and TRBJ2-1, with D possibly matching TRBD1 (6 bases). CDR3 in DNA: TGTGCCAGCAGCTTACCGGGACATTGGCCGTTCTTC. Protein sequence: CASSLPGHWPFF.